The 23 T cell receptor beta chains in this list originate from one sample, sequenced in a study of spatial heterogeneity in lung cancer. The time point denotes: sample taken at primary tumor resection. Tumor, nontumor lung or frozen PBMC supplied whole RNA that was sequenced unsorted. Each CDR3 protein gets one entry after TCRdb re-called the 5' RACE reads with MiXCR. The repertoire holds approximately 92,000 distinct CDR3 sequences, with roughly 12% as singletons. Sequences were derived from PBMCs, sampled at surgery. These receptors were collected from a male donor with early-stage non-small cell lung cancer.

The chain couples TRBV10-2 to TRBJ2-7; 9 bases align to TRBD1. The CDR3 is 15 residues long. Losses at the gene ends were 0 bases for V and 4 bases for J; bases not matched to a gene: 4. From germline, CDR1 is WSHSY and CDR2 SAAADI. The CDR3: CASSESNRGRYEQYF. CDR3 nucleotides: TGCGCCAGCAGTGAGTCGAACAGGGGGCGATACGAGCAGTACTTC.

The genes are TRBV7-2 and TRBJ1-2; 8 nucleotides agree with TRBD1. Germline values: CDR1 SGHTA, CDR2 FQGNSA. The trim removed 5 bases at V and 4 bases at J, leaving 18 bases unmatched. The CDR3 contains 18 residues. The chain's CDR3 is CASSVQTGAPTSGYGYTF. The CDR3 DNA reads TGTGCCAGCAGCGTTCAGACAGGGGCACCAACCTCGGGCTATGGCTACACCTTC. Drawing the rest from reference TRBV7-2 and TRBJ1-2, the complete variable domain is GAGVSQSPSNKVTEKGKDVELRCDPISGHTALYWYRQSLGQGLEFLIYFQGNSAPDKSGLPSDRFSAERTGGSVSTLTIQRTQQEDSAVYLCASSVQTGAPTSGYGYTFGSGTRLTVV.

The chain is built from TRBV6-5 and TRBJ2-2; tentative D call: TRBD2 (6 bases). This CDR3 is 13 amino acids long. Germline assignment: CDR1 MNHEY and CDR2 SVGAGI. With 7 bases removed from V and 5 bases from J, the gap between germline ends came to 11 bases. CDR3 sequence reads: CASTRAGTGELFF. The CDR3 nucleotides read TGTGCCAGCACCAGGGCGGGGACCGGGGAGCTGTTTTTT.

This clonotype came up a few times. The chain combines TRBV5-1 with TRBJ2-2; D is uncertain. Looked up from germline, CDR1 is SGHRS and CDR2 is YFSETQ. The CDR3 spans 16 residues. V was cut by 0 bases and J by 4 bases, with 13 bases left in between. The CDR3 bases are TGCGCCAGCAGCTTGGAAGCCACTATAGTCACCGGGGAGCTGTTTTTT. Its translation: CASSLEATIVTGELFF.

The CDR3 DNA reads TGCAGTGCTAAGCCCGTTGTTGGCCTAATAGCCAAAAACATTCAGTACTTC. It encodes CSAKPVVGLIAKNIQYF. V and J are TRBV20-1 and TRBJ2-4, with D uncertain. CDR1 is DFQATT and CDR2 is SNEGSKA in the germline V gene (reference sequence). The V end was cut by 4 bases, the J end by 0 bases, with 19 bases between. The CDR3 runs 17 residues.

The rearrangement joins TRBV12-3 or TRBV12-4 to TRBJ2-2; D perhaps matches TRBD2 (6 bases). V was trimmed by 5 bases and J by 5 bases, leaving 15 bases between them. This CDR3 contains 15 residues. The CDR3 sequence is CASSPIGSRTGELFF. DNA of the CDR3: TGTGCCAGCAGTCCCATCGGGAGTAGAACCGGGGAGCTGTTTTTT.

In this sample, this clonotype turned up a few times. This sequence joins TRBV28 and TRBJ2-5, with D unclear. Germline V gene lookup returns CDR1 MDHEN and CDR2 SYDVKM. This CDR3 contains 11 residues. V lost 3 bases and J lost 8, with 7 bases in between. The CDR3 DNA is TGTGCCAGCAGTTTTGTCGCAACCCAGTACTTC. Translated, it gives CASSFVATQYF.

J is TRBJ2-1 and V is TRBV6-6; TRBD1 matches at 10 bases. This CDR3 is 16 amino acids long. With 2 bases clipped from V and 7 bases from J, the junction kept 8 bases outside the gene matches. Germline V gives CDR1 MNHNY, CDR2 SVGAGI (reference sequence). The CDR3 here is CASSYEGQGVGNEQFF. In DNA, the CDR3 is TGTGCCAGCAGTTACGAAGGACAGGGGGTTGGTAATGAGCAGTTCTTC.

This clonotype was seen more than once but under ten times. The chain joins TRBV19 to TRBJ1-5, with D possibly matching TRBD1 (6 bases). Germline lookup yields CDR1 LNHDA and CDR2 SQIVND (reference sequence). The CDR3 sequence is 15 residues long. V lost 0 bases to trimming and J lost 4 bases, with 10 bases between them. The CDR3 DNA reads as TGTGCCAGTAGTATAGAAGGGGGGCGGAATCAGCCCCAGCATTTT. It specifies CASSIEGGRNQPQHF.

This clonotype was counted at least ten times. The rearrangement joins TRBV4-1 to TRBJ2-1; TRBD2 is a possible D gene (6 bases). CDR1 and CDR2 from the germline V gene are MGHRA and YSYEKL. Deletions cut 5 bases from V and 4 bases from J, with 9 bases between. The CDR3 has 13 residues. Written as DNA, the CDR3 is TGCGCCAGCAGCAGGGAGGTTTACAATGAGCAGTTCTTC. Protein product: CASSREVYNEQFF.

This clonotype was counted a few times. The chain carries TRBV5-6 and TRBJ2-5; TRBD2 might be the D (6 bases). The CDR3 runs to 14 residues. The germline V gene has CDR1 SGHDT and CDR2 YYEEEE. V lost 4 bases, J lost 5 bases, and 15 bases lay in between. This CDR3 is CASSIGTPGETQYF. The CDR3 nucleotides are TGTGCCAGCAGCATCGGGACTCCGGGGGAGACCCAGTACTTC. Supplemented by reference TRBV5-6 and TRBJ2-5, the full variable domain reads DAGVTQSPTHLIKTRGQQVTLRCSPKSGHDTVSWYQQALGQGPQFIFQYYEEEERQRGNFPDRFSGHQFPNYSSELNVNALLLGDSALYLCASSIGTPGETQYFGPGTRLLVL.

This clonotype was detected only a few times. The chain joins TRBV29-1 to TRBJ2-1, with 16 bases fitting TRBD2. V shed 7 bases, J shed 5 bases, and the junction held 11 bases outside the gene matches. This CDR3 is 17 amino acids long. Germline assignment: CDR1 SQVTM and CDR2 ANQGSEA. CDR3 sequence reads: CSAGTSGRALPNNEQFF. The CDR3 bases are TGCAGCGCCGGGACTAGCGGGAGGGCCCTTCCCAACAATGAGCAGTTCTTC.

CDR3 sequence reads: CAISESPAQYF. The CDR3 DNA reads TGTGCCATCAGTGAGAGCCCAGCGCAGTATTTT. The chain combines TRBV10-3 with TRBJ2-3; D unclear. The CDR3 covers 11 residues. Looked up from germline, CDR1 is ENHRY and CDR2 is SYGVKD. Between the trimmed V and J ends, which lost 2 bases and 10 bases, there was a span of 7 bases.

The table lists this clonotype with a few counts. CDR3 bases: TGTGCCAGCAGTTTGATTGGGGTGAGCAATCAGCCCCAGCATTTT. Its translation is CASSLIGVSNQPQHF. The chain joins TRBV12-3 or TRBV12-4 to TRBJ1-5; unclear D gene. With 3 bases removed from V and 1 base from J, the gap between germline ends came to 10 bases. This CDR3 spans 15 amino acids.

The V and J genes are TRBV6-1 and TRBJ2-7; a possible D gene is TRBD1 (6 bases). Germline V gives CDR1 MNHNS, CDR2 SASEGT. Trimming took 7 bases from V and 3 from J, leaving 10 bases between them. This CDR3 is 12 amino acids long. The DNA of the CDR3 is TGTGCCAGCAACGGGGACATCTACGAGCAGTACTTC. This encodes CASNGDIYEQYF.

This chain joins TRBV20-1 and TRBJ2-1; 7 bases map to TRBD2. This CDR3 region has 14 residues. V lost 0 bases and J lost 8; bases outside the gene matches: 7. Germline CDR1 reads DFQATT; CDR2 reads SNEGSKA (reference sequence). CDR3 nucleotide sequence: TGCAGTGCTAGAGATTTACTAGCGTTGGATGAGCAGTTCTTC. It translates to CSARDLLALDEQFF.

The rearrangement uses TRBV20-1 and TRBJ1-3; D remains ambiguous. This CDR3 spans 12 amino acids. Between the trimmed V and J ends, which lost 1 base and 0 bases, there was a span of 1 base. Germline assignment: CDR1 DFQATT and CDR2 SNEGSKA (reference sequence). CDR3: CSARASGNTIYF. The CDR3 DNA follows: TGCAGTGCTAGAGCCTCTGGAAACACCATATATTTT.

This clonotype was seen only a few times. The rearrangement links TRBV4-3 to TRBJ2-2, with D tentatively TRBD1 (6 bases). The germline V gene encodes CDR1 LGHNA and CDR2 YSLEER. The CDR3 spans 15 residues. V shed 2 bases and J shed 1 base, with 8 bases lying between them. The CDR3 region has the DNA TGCGCCAGCAGCCAATGGGGACAGAACACCGGGGAGCTGTTTTTT. Its protein is CASSQWGQNTGELFF.

As DNA, the CDR3 is TGCAGTGCTAGTAACCCTCTGGGGGAGACCCAGTACTTC. It specifies CSASNPLGETQYF. J is TRBJ2-5 and V is TRBV20-1; D not certain. The CDR3 runs to 13 residues. CDR1 is DFQATT and CDR2 is SNEGSKA in the germline V gene (reference sequence). Trimming removed 3 bases at V and 5 bases at J, with 13 bases between.

This clonotype was seen a few times. The V and J genes are TRBV6-6 and TRBJ1-4; D possibly corresponds to TRBD1 (6 bases). Looked up from germline, CDR1 is MNHNY and CDR2 is SVGAGI (reference sequence). The CDR3 is 14 amino acids. V was cut by 2 bases and J by 5 bases, with 9 bases left in between. The DNA of the CDR3 is TGTGCCAGCAGTTACCAGGGGTTGAATGAAAAACTGTTTTTT. It encodes CASSYQGLNEKLFF.

This clonotype was seen more than once but under ten times. The chain carries TRBV6-2 or TRBV6-3 and TRBJ2-2, with D hard to call. Between the trimmed V and J ends, which lost 5 bases and 1 base, there was a span of 8 bases. CDR1 is MNHEY, CDR2 SVGEGT, per germline. CDR3 length equals 14 residues. The CDR3 loop is CASSPTQNTGELFF. CDR3 in DNA: TGTGCCAGCAGTCCGACACAGAACACCGGGGAGCTGTTTTTT.

This sequence joins TRBV12-3 or TRBV12-4 and TRBJ1-6; no reliable D call. The CDR3 runs to 13 residues. CDR3 DNA: TGTGCTATCGCGTGGGCGTCTAGTTCACCCCTCCACTTT. Its translation is CAIAWASSSPLHF.

The J gene is TRBJ2-2, the V gene TRBV28, with D hard to call. The germline gives CDR1 MDHEN, CDR2 SYDVKM. This CDR3 spans 14 amino acids. V lost 2 bases and J lost 4, with 8 bases in between. Written as DNA, the CDR3 is TGTGCCAGCAGTTTAGGGCGCACCACCGGGGAGCTGTTTTTT. This gives the protein CASSLGRTTGELFF.